Listed here are 26 T cell receptor beta chains from one sample, sequenced in a study of identical twins. MiXCR, run by TCRdb on the 5' RACE reads, gives a single entry per CDR3 protein. The sample lists about 220,000 distinct CDR3 sequences, 7.5% occurring once. The same data also went into a second study, on yellow fever vaccine responses in identical twins.

Sequenced: memory (CD45RO+) T cells sorted from blood. These receptors were collected from a woman aged 18-30 years in good health.

This clonotype has only a few counts. The rearrangement uses TRBV7-9 and TRBJ2-1; tentatively, D is TRBD2 (5 bases). V was cut by 1 base and J by 10 bases, with 23 bases left in between. Germline CDR1 and CDR2: SEHNR and FQNEAQ (reference sequence). This CDR3 region has 17 residues. The CDR3 here is CASSLGSTPVGSSEQFF. The CDR3 region has the DNA TGTGCCAGCAGCTTAGGATCTACCCCCGTAGGGAGCTCGGAGCAGTTCTTC.

Many counts were recorded for this clonotype. The V gene is TRBV16, the J gene TRBJ2-7, with D uncertain. Germline-derived CDR1 and CDR2 are KGHSY and FQNENV. V lost 4 bases to trimming and J lost 7 bases, with 20 bases between them. The CDR3 extends over 15 amino acids. CDR3 nucleotide sequence: TGTGCCAGCAGCCCCCCCGGTGGGTACGTGGGGGAGCAGTACTTC. Encoded protein: CASSPPGGYVGEQYF.

The chain links TRBV20-1 to TRBJ2-7; 8 bases fit TRBD1. The V segment lost 6 bases and the J segment 0 bases; nucleotides outside the gene matches: 7. Germline assignment: CDR1 DFQATT and CDR2 SNEGSKA (reference sequence). The CDR3 sequence is 14 residues long. CDR3 region: CSAKGQGPSYEQYF. The CDR3 DNA sequence: TGCAGTGCCAAAGGACAGGGTCCCTCCTACGAGCAGTACTTC.

In its sample, this clonotype was seen a few times. The chain carries TRBV10-3 and TRBJ1-2; no clear D. Deletions cut 3 bases from V and 7 bases from J, with 21 bases between. Germline values: CDR1 ENHRY, CDR2 SYGVKD. This CDR3 comprises 16 residues. CDR3 loop: CAISDTRRDVLGGYTF. DNA for the CDR3: TGTGCCATCAGTGATACGAGGAGGGATGTGCTAGGTGGCTACACCTTC.

This clonotype has only a few counts. The limits of the CDR3 on the DNA are not certain, so only TCRdb's listed CDR3 is given. This chain connects TRBV7-3 to TRBJ2-3; the table's D call of TRBD2 was not tested on the DNA. CDR1 is SGHTA and CDR2 is FQGTGA in the germline V gene. From its first to its last residue, the CDR3 has 15 amino acids. CDR3 amino acids: CASSSGRAGPDTQYF.

V is TRBV18 and J is TRBJ2-7; D is unclear. Trimming cost V 3 bases and J 3 bases, with 6 bases left between them. Germline CDR1 is KGHSH and CDR2 is LQKENI. This CDR3 spans 12 amino acids. Written as DNA, the CDR3 is TGTGCCAGCTCACCCAAAAACTACGAGCAGTACTTC. Residues: CASSPKNYEQYF. Full variable domain (missing parts from reference TRBV18 and TRBJ2-7): NAGVMQNPRHLVRRRGQEARLRCSPMKGHSHVYWYRQLPEEGLKFMVYLQKENIIDESGMPKERFSAEFPKEGPSILRIQQVVRGDSAAYFCASSPKNYEQYFGPGTRLTVT.

The sample holds a few counts of this clonotype. This chain joins TRBV14 and TRBJ1-3; D not certain. The germline CDR1 and CDR2 sequences are SGHDN and FVKESK. CDR3 length: 17 amino acids. V was cut by 1 base and J by 0 bases, with 13 bases left in between. This CDR3 is CASSQVSQVRSGNTIYF. DNA for the CDR3: TGTGCCAGCAGCCAAGTCTCTCAGGTCCGCTCTGGAAACACCATATATTTT.

Only a few counts were recorded for this clonotype. The chain uses TRBV28 and TRBJ2-7, with 8 bases fitting TRBD1. J gave up 4 bases and V 6 bases, and 8 bases lay outside the gene matches. Germline V gives CDR1 MDHEN, CDR2 SYDVKM. This CDR3 has 14 amino acids. CDR3 nucleotides: TGTGCCAGCAGCAGGACAGGGAGTAAGTACGAGCAGTACTTC. This translates into CASSRTGSKYEQYF.

This clonotype turned up a few times. The J gene is TRBJ2-5, the V gene TRBV10-3; 15 nucleotides align to TRBD2. V lost 10 bases to trimming and J lost 13 bases; unmatched junction nucleotides: 13. The CDR3 has 14 residues. Germline assignment: CDR1 ENHRY and CDR2 SYGVKD. The CDR3 region is CARPGGLAGGRGYF. The CDR3 region has the DNA TGTGCCAGACCGGGAGGACTAGCGGGAGGGCGCGGGTACTTC.

The sample holds many counts of this clonotype. The CDR3 sequence is CASSLEGLAGEVSKNIQYF. CDR3 DNA sequence: TGTGCCAGCAGCTTAGAGGGACTAGCGGGAGAGGTTTCGAAAAACATTCAGTACTTC. The V gene is TRBV7-6, the J gene TRBJ2-4, with 14 bases matching TRBD2. The CDR3 totals 19 residues. CDR1 SGHVS and CDR2 FNYEAQ come from the germline V gene. Germline trimming cut 1 base from V and 4 bases from J; bases unmatched to any gene: 9.

This clonotype was recorded only once. This sequence joins TRBV19 and TRBJ1-2, with no clear D. There are 12 residues in the CDR3. V was pared by 7 bases and J by 1 base, with 7 bases between. The germline V gene encodes CDR1 LNHDA and CDR2 SQIVND (reference sequence). The CDR3 DNA reads as TGTGCCAGTACTAAGGATAACTATGGCTACACCTTC. Its translation is CASTKDNYGYTF. The full variable domain, with the rest looked up from reference TRBV19 and TRBJ1-2, is DGGITQSPKYLFRKEGQNVTLSCEQNLNHDAMYWYRQDPGQGLRLIYYSQIVNDFQKGDIAEGYSVSREKKESFPLTVTSAQKNPTAFYLCASTKDNYGYTFGSGTRLTVV.

The rearrangement joins TRBV5-1 to TRBJ1-3; D unresolved. CDR3 length: 14 amino acids. V was cut by 0 bases and J by 1 base, with 5 bases left in between. From germline, CDR1 is SGHRS and CDR2 YFSETQ. Here the CDR3 DNA reads TGCGCCAGCAGCTTGGACAGATCTGGAAACACCATATATTTT. Translation: CASSLDRSGNTIYF.

This clonotype was seen many times. The chain employs TRBV6-1 and TRBJ2-1, with TRBD2 matching over 7 bases. The J segment lost 8 bases and the V segment lost 2 bases, leaving 12 bases of the junction unmatched. This CDR3 region has 16 residues. Germline CDR1 reads MNHNS; CDR2 reads SASEGT. In nucleotides, the CDR3 is TGTGCCAGCAGTGAATTTTTGGCGGGAGCTTACGATGAGCAGTTCTTC. Translated, it gives CASSEFLAGAYDEQFF.

This clonotype was seen only a few times. The genes are TRBV9 and TRBJ2-3, with TRBD2 matching over 7 bases. V gave up 3 bases and J gave up 2 bases; unmatched junction bases: 3. The CDR3 runs 14 residues. Per germline, CDR1 SGDLS and CDR2 YYNGEE. The CDR3 spells CASSASGDTDTQYF. CDR3 DNA: TGTGCCAGCAGCGCCAGCGGGGACACAGATACGCAGTATTTT.

V is TRBV6-4 and J is TRBJ2-1; possible D gene TRBD2, 6 bases. V was clipped by 3 bases and J by 6 bases, with 12 bases between them. Germline V gene data show CDR1 as MRHNA and CDR2 as SNTAGT. The length of the CDR3 is 14 residues. The CDR3 DNA is TGTGCCAGCAGTGAAGGAGGGACCCCCAATGAGCAGTTCTTC. Its translation is CASSEGGTPNEQFF.

This clonotype was observed a handful of times. The J gene is TRBJ2-5, the V gene TRBV10-3, with 8 bases aligning to TRBD1. Germline CDR1 is ENHRY and CDR2 is SYGVKD. V lost 5 bases, J lost 10 bases, and 6 bases stayed unmatched. This CDR3 contains 12 residues. The CDR3 loop is CAISSDRGSQYF. The CDR3 DNA reads as TGTGCCATCAGTTCAGACAGGGGCAGCCAGTACTTC.

The gene calls are TRBV5-6 and TRBJ1-6; possible D gene TRBD1, 6 bases. The V gene lost 4 bases and the J gene lost 4 bases, with 6 bases spanning the gap. This CDR3 has 13 amino acids. Germline values: CDR1 SGHDT, CDR2 YYEEEE. CDR3 loop: CASSGTYNSPLHF. The CDR3 DNA is TGTGCCAGCAGCGGGACATATAATTCACCCCTCCACTTT.

This clonotype was found a few times. The genes are TRBV5-1 and TRBJ2-1; D remains unclear. Trimming took 4 bases from V and 6 from J, leaving 11 bases between them. The CDR3 contains 13 residues. Looked up from germline, CDR1 is SGHRS and CDR2 is YFSETQ. The CDR3 loop is CASSMTGSNEQFF. CDR3 DNA: TGCGCCAGCAGCATGACGGGCTCCAATGAGCAGTTCTTC.

At least ten counts were recorded for this clonotype. V gene TRBV20-1 combines with J gene TRBJ2-5; 10 bases line up with TRBD2. This CDR3 spans 14 amino acids. The V and J ends lost 6 bases and 5 bases, in that order; junction bases with no gene match: 9. CDR1 and CDR2 (germline): DFQATT, SNEGSKA (reference sequence). CDR3 DNA sequence: TGCAGTGCGTCATTAGCGGGAGGTTGGGAGACCCAGTACTTC. Encoded protein: CSASLAGGWETQYF.

The chain couples TRBV7-9 to TRBJ2-3, with 11 nucleotides matching TRBD2. There are 16 residues in the CDR3. CDR1 and CDR2 from the germline V gene are SEHNR and FQNEAQ (reference sequence). V was clipped by 4 bases and J by 3 bases; unmatched bases: 6. The CDR3 DNA follows: TGTGCCAGCAGCTGGGTAGCGGGAGGGCCAACAGATACGCAGTATTTT. This codes for CASSWVAGGPTDTQYF. The full variable domain, completed using reference TRBV7-9 and TRBJ2-3, is DTGVSQNPRHKITKRGQNVTFRCDPISEHNRLYWYRQTLGQGPEFLTYFQNEAQLEKSRLLSDRFSAERPKGSFSTLEIQRTEQGDSAMYLCASSWVAGGPTDTQYFGPGTRLTVL.

This clonotype was picked up many times. The chain carries TRBV7-2 and TRBJ2-3; 15 bases agree with TRBD2. There are 15 residues in the CDR3. Germline V gene data show CDR1 as SGHTA and CDR2 as FQGNSA. Unmatched junction bases numbered 0, after V lost 4 bases and J lost 4 bases. CDR3 region: CASSWTSGRADTQYF. The CDR3 DNA follows: TGTGCCAGCAGCTGGACTAGCGGGAGGGCAGATACGCAGTATTTT. Looking up the rest from reference TRBV7-2 and TRBJ2-3 gives the full variable domain: GAGVSQSPSNKVTEKGKDVELRCDPISGHTALYWYRQSLGQGLEFLIYFQGNSAPDKSGLPSDRFSAERTGGSVSTLTIQRTQQEDSAVYLCASSWTSGRADTQYFGPGTRLTVL.

Many counts were recorded for this clonotype. The chain has TRBV25-1 and TRBJ1-4, with a tentative D call TRBD1 (6 bases). Germline CDR1 is MGHDK and CDR2 is SYGVNS. This CDR3 has 13 amino acids. Trimming left V 5 bases short and J 8 bases short, with 12 bases between. CDR3 sequence: CASSLGAREKLFF. The DNA of the CDR3 is TGTGCCAGCAGTTTGGGGGCCCGCGAAAAACTGTTTTTT.

This chain links TRBV20-1 with TRBJ2-2, with D unclear. Germline-derived CDR1 and CDR2 are DFQATT and SNEGSKA (reference sequence). The length of the CDR3 is 13 residues. Trimming removed 8 bases from V and 1 base from J, with 11 bases in between. CDR3 amino acids: CSTSPRNTGELFF. The CDR3 DNA reads TGCAGTACGTCCCCTAGGAACACCGGGGAGCTGTTTTTT.

This clonotype was counted only a few times. This chain links TRBV12-3 or TRBV12-4 with TRBJ2-7; D might be TRBD1 (6 bases). V was cut by 7 bases and J by 3 bases, with 10 bases left in between. This CDR3 has 12 amino acids. As DNA, the CDR3 is TGTGCCAGCAACCTAGGGGGCTACGAGCAGTACTTC. Amino acids: CASNLGGYEQYF.

The chain recombines TRBV6-1 with TRBJ2-5, with TRBD2 identical over 14 bases. CDR1 and CDR2 from the germline V gene are MNHNS and SASEGT. The CDR3 contains 18 residues. The J segment lost 0 bases and the V segment lost 5 bases, leaving 8 bases of the junction unmatched. The CDR3: CASSTGLAGALYQETQYF. The DNA for the CDR3 is TGTGCCAGCAGTACGGGACTAGCGGGGGCCTTGTACCAAGAGACCCAGTACTTC.

This clonotype was seen ten or more times. In DNA form, the CDR3 reads TGTGCCAGCAGTGACTCTCCAGGGGGCTATGGCTACACCTTC. Amino acids: CASSDSPGGYGYTF. This chain uses TRBV6-4 with TRBJ1-2; 7 bases map to TRBD1. This CDR3 has 14 residues. J gave up 4 bases and V 0 bases, and 2 bases lay outside the gene matches. Germline V lookup: CDR1 MRHNA, CDR2 SNTAGT.